This T cell receptor beta chain was documented in a study of blood T cell repertoires in COVID-19. V was clipped by 0 bases and J by 5 bases, with 16 bases between them. Germline V gene lookup returns CDR1 MNHEY and CDR2 SVGAGI. The CDR3 is 16 amino acids. The method was immunoSEQ multiplex PCR; TCRdb's version includes in-frame clones alone and lacks a portion of them. The sample shows 300,000 to 400,000 clones, under 90% of them seen only once. The chain carries TRBV6-5 and TRBJ1-1, with D hard to call. The specimen sequenced was peripheral blood. The TCR comes from a woman aged 25 to 39 with COVID-19, enrolled during active disease. The DNA of the CDR3 is TGTGCCAGCAGTTACTCGACATTCTCAAAAGTGACTGAAGCTTTCTTT. Amino acids: CASSYSTFSKVTEAFF.